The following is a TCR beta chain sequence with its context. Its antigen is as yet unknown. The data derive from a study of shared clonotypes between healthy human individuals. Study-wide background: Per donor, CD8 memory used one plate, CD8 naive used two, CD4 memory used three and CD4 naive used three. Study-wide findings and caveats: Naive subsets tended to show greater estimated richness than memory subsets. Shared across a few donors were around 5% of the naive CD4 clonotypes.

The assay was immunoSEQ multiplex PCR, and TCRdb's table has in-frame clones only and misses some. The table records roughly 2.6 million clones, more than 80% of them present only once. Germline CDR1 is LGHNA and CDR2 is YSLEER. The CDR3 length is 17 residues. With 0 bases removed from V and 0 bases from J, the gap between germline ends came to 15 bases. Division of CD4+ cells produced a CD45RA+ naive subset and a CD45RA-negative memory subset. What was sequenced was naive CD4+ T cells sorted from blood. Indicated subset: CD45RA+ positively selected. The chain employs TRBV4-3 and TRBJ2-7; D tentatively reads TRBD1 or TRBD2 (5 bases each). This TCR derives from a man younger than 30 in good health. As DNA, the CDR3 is TGCGCCAGCAGCCAAGAGGGCCCGGGGCCTAGCTCCTACGAGCAGTACTTC. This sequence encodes CASSQEGPGPSSYEQYF.